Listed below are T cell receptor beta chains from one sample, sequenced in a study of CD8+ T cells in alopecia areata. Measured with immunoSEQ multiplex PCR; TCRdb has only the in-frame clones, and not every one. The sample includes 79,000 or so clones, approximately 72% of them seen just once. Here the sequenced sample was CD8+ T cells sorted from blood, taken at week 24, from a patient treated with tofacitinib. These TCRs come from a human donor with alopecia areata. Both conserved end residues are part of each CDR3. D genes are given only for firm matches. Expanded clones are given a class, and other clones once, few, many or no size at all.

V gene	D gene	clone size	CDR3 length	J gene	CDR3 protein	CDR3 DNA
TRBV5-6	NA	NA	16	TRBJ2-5	CASSLYPAAGGETQYF	TGTGCCAGCAGCTTGTATCCTGCGGCAGGCGGGGAGACCCAGTACTTC
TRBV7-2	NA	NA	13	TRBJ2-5	CASIPPSQETQYF	TGTGCCAGCATTCCTCCCAGTCAAGAGACCCAGTACTTC
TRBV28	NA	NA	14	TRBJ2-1	CASSLREVNNEQFF	TGTGCCAGCAGTTTAAGGGAAGTAAACAATGAGCAGTTCTTC
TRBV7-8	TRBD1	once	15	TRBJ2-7	CASSLRPGQIYEQYF	TGTGCCAGCAGCCTTCGGCCGGGACAGATTTACGAGCAGTACTTC
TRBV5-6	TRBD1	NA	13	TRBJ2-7	CASSMGQGYEQYF	TGTGCCAGCAGCATGGGACAGGGCTACGAGCAGTACTTC
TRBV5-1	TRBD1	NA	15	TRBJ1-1	CASRQTGTANTEAFF	TGCGCCAGCAGACAGACAGGGACGGCGAACACTGAAGCTTTCTTT
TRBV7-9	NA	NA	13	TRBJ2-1	CASSLKGLGEQFF	TGTGCCAGCAGCTTAAAAGGGCTAGGCGAGCAGTTCTTC
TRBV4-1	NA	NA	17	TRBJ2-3	CASSQDRQAIRTDTQYF	TGCGCCAGCAGCCAAGATAGACAGGCAATCCGCACAGATACGCAGTATTTT
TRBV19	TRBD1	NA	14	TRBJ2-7	CASSAGTAYYEQYF	TGTGCCAGTAGTGCCGGGACAGCTTACTACGAGCAGTACTTC
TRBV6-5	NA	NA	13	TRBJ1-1	CASSYSLLTEAFF	TGTGCCAGCAGTTACAGTTTGCTCACTGAAGCTTTCTTT
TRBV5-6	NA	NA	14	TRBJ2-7	CASSLGQGKNEQYF	TGTGCCAGCAGCTTGGGGCAGGGCAAGAACGAGCAGTACTTC
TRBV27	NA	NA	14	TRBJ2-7	CASRPAVGGYEQYF	TGTGCCAGCAGGCCGGCGGTGGGGGGCTACGAGCAGTACTTC
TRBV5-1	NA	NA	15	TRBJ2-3	CASKVEGTSTDTQYF	TGCGCCAGCAAAGTTGAGGGGACTAGCACAGATACGCAGTATTTT
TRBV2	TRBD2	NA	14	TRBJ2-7	CASSESGRSYEQYF	TGTGCCAGCAGTGAAAGCGGGAGATCCTACGAGCAGTACTTC
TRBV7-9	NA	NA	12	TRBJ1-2	CASSQGQRGYTF	TGTGCCAGCAGCCAGGGACAACGTGGCTACACCTTC
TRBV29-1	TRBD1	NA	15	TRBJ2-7	CSVTTPGQERYEQYF	TGCAGCGTCACAACCCCGGGACAGGAGCGCTACGAGCAGTACTTC
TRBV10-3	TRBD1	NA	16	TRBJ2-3	CAISDPGQGYTDTQYF	TGTGCCATCAGTGATCCGGGACAGGGGTACACAGATACGCAGTATTTT
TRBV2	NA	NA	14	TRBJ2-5	CASSAGTTQETQYF	TGTGCCAGCAGTGCTGGGACAACACAAGAGACCCAGTACTTC
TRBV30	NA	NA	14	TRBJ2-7	CAWTETSELGEQYF	TGTGCCTGGACCGAGACTAGTGAACTCGGCGAGCAGTACTTC
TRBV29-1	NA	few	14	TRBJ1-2	CSVEDQQSNYGYTF	TGCAGCGTTGAAGATCAACAGTCTAACTATGGCTACACCTTC
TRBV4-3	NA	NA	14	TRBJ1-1	CASSSRAVNTEAFF	TGCGCCAGCAGTTCGAGGGCGGTGAACACTGAAGCTTTCTTT
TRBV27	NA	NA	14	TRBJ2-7	CASSLSGEASEQYF	TGTGCCAGCAGTTTATCGGGGGAGGCCAGCGAGCAGTACTTC
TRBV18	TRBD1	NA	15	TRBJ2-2	CASSPGTGDTGELFF	TGTGCCAGCTCACCTGGTACAGGGGACACCGGGGAGCTGTTTTTT
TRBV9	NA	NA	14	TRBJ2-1	CASSAPVGNNEQFF	TGTGCCAGCAGCGCACCCGTGGGGAACAATGAGCAGTTCTTC
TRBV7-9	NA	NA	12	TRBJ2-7	CASSLGRFEQYF	TGTGCCAGCAGCTTAGGCAGGTTTGAGCAGTACTTC
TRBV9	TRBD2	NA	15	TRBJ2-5	CASNYGGGHQETQYF	TGTGCCAGCAATTACGGGGGAGGGCACCAAGAGACCCAGTACTTC